This T cell receptor beta chain derives from a study of control samples from healthy donors and cancer patients. Trimming took off 6 bases at V and 3 bases at J, with 8 bases between the two ends. The CDR3 loop spans 12 amino acids. CDR1 SGHDT and CDR2 YYEEEE come from the germline V gene. Clones were sequenced by immunoSEQ multiplex PCR, and TCRdb holds only the in-frame ones, with some missing. The data show about 120,000 clones, about 88% seen once. This receptor was obtained from a man between 18 and 35 years old in good health. This rearrangement joins TRBV5-6 to TRBJ2-3; D perhaps matches TRBD1 (5 bases). Material for sequencing was blood. DNA of the CDR3: TGTGCCAGCAACACAGGAACAGATACGCAGTATTTT. This sequence encodes CASNTGTDTQYF.